The clone carrying this TCR beta chain has ten or more counts. The antigen remains unidentified. RNA transcripts yielded amplified TCR beta CDR3 regions. The HTBI primer set served for first-round RT-PCR of the TCR CDR3. TCRdb independently ran MiXCR on the multiplex PCR reads; one entry per CDR3 protein. The repertoire holds approximately 610,000 distinct CDR3 sequences, with 14% to 15% as singletons. The data are from a study of T cells in Graves' hyperthyroidism and ophthalmopathy. General study results and limits: Stable hyperthyroidism was told apart from ophthalmopathy by a model built on 13 V-J features. Among thyroid clonotypes expanded above 0.001, most also appeared in blood.

The CDR3 has 11 amino acids. Trimming removed 3 bases from V and 6 bases from J, with 6 bases in between. Sequences were obtained from blood. This TCR was recovered from a woman aged 40-49 years with Graves' ophthalmopathy. The V gene is TRBV12-3 or TRBV12-4, the J gene TRBJ2-7; D remains ambiguous. The CDR3 loop is CASSFQGEQYF. CDR3 DNA sequence: TGTGCCAGCAGTTTTCAAGGCGAGCAGTACTTC.